The next 5 T cell receptor beta chains were all read from a single sample in a study of cytomegalovirus exposure and HLA in healthy donors. Profiled with immunoSEQ multiplex PCR; TCRdb holds only in-frame clones, not every one. The table has about 130,000 clones, 85% to 90% seen once. Sequenced sample: PBMCs. Receptors were obtained from a woman aged 18-29 years in good health and CMV-seropositive.

V is TRBV30 and J is TRBJ1-2, with D uncertain. V was pared by 1 base and J by 3 bases, with 6 bases between. CDR1 is GTSNPN, CDR2 SVGIG, per germline (reference sequence). The CDR3 runs 12 residues. CDR3 amino acids: CAWSDKYYGYTF. Here the CDR3 DNA reads TGTGCCTGGAGTGACAAATACTATGGCTACACCTTC. Supplemented by reference TRBV30 and TRBJ1-2, the full variable domain reads SQTIHQWPATLVQPVGSPLSLECTVEGTSNPNLYWYRQAAGRGLQLLFYSVGIGQISSEVPQNLSASRPQDRQFILSSKKLLLSDSGFYLCAWSDKYYGYTFGSGTRLTVV.

The gene calls are TRBV19 and TRBJ2-3; D perhaps matches TRBD1 (6 bases). V shed 6 bases and J shed 0 bases, with 16 bases lying between them. This CDR3 has 16 amino acids. In germline, CDR1 is LNHDA, CDR2 SQIVND (reference sequence). The CDR3 DNA is TGTGCCAGTAGCGGTTACAGGGACGGCAGCACAGATACGCAGTATTTT. It specifies CASSGYRDGSTDTQYF.

This rearrangement joins TRBV10-3 to TRBJ1-1; perhaps TRBD1 as D (5 bases). Deletions cut 4 bases from V and 0 bases from J, with 6 bases between. Germline V gene sequence: CDR1 ENHRY, CDR2 SYGVKD. CDR3 size: 13 residues. The CDR3, as DNA: TGTGCCATCAGTGCCAGGGTGAACACTGAAGCTTTCTTT. Translation: CAISARVNTEAFF.

This chain uses TRBV6-5 with TRBJ1-2; 7 nucleotides agree with TRBD1. V lost 6 bases to trimming and J lost 1 base; unmatched junction nucleotides: 5. Germline V CDR1 and CDR2: MNHEY, SVGAGI. This CDR3 region has 14 residues. CDR3 protein: CASRLRDSNYGYTF. CDR3 bases: TGTGCCAGCAGACTCCGGGACAGTAACTATGGCTACACCTTC.

The chain combines TRBV6-6 with TRBJ2-7; unclear D gene. CDR3 size: 14 residues. CDR1 is MNHNY and CDR2 is SVGAGI in the germline V gene (reference sequence). The CDR3 sequence: CALPGSRHFYEQYF. CDR3 in DNA: TGTGCTTTGCCCGGATCGAGGCATTTCTACGAGCAGTACTTC.